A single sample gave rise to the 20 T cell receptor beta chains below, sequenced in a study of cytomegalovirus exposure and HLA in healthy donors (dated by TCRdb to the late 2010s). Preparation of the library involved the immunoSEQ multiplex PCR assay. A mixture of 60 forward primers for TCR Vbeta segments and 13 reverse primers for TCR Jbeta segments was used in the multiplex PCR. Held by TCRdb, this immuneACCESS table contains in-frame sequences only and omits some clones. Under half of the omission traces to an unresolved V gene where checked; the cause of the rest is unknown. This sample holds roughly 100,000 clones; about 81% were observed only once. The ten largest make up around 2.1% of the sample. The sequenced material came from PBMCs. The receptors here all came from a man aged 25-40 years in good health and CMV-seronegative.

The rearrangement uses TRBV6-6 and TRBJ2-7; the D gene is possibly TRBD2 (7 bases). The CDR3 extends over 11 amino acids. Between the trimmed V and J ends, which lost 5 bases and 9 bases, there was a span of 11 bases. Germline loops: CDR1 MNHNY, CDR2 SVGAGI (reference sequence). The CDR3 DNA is TGTGCCAGCAGTCTCGCGGGGGCGCAGTACTTC. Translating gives CASSLAGAQYF.

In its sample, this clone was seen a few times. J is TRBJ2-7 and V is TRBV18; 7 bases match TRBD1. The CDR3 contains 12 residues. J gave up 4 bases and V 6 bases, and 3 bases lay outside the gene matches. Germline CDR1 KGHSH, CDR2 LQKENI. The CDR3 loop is CASSSTGYEQYF. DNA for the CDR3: TGTGCCAGCTCCTCGACAGGGTACGAGCAGTACTTC.

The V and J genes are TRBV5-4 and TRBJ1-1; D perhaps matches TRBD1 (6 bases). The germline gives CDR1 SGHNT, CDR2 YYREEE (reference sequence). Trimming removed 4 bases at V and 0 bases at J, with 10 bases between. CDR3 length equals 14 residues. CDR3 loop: CASSPGAMNTEAFF. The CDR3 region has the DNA TGTGCCAGCAGCCCAGGGGCAATGAACACTGAAGCTTTCTTT. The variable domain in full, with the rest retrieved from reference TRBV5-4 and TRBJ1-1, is ETGVTQSPTHLIKTRGQQVTLRCSSQSGHNTVSWYQQALGQGPQFIFQYYREEENGRGNFPPRFSGLQFPNYSSELNVNALELDDSALYLCASSPGAMNTEAFFGQGTRLTVV.

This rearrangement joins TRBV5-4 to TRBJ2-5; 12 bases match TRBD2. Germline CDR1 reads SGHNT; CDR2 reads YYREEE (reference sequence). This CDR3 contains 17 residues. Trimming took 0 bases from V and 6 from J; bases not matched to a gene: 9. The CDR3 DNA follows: TGTGCCAGCAGCTTGGATTGGCTAGCGGGGGGGAAAAAGACCCAGTACTTC. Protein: CASSLDWLAGGKKTQYF.

CDR3 loop: CASSLGDRKTNYGYTF. In DNA form, the CDR3 reads TGTGCCAGCAGCTTGGGGGACAGAAAGACTAACTATGGCTACACCTTC. The chain recombines TRBV5-6 with TRBJ1-2, with TRBD1 matching 7 bases. After removal of 0 bases from V and 0 bases from J, the junction contained 5 bases not matched to a gene. Germline-derived CDR1 and CDR2 are SGHDT and YYEEEE. CDR3 length equals 16 residues.

CDR3 amino acids: CASSLSGGGHQPQHF. The CDR3 bases are TGTGCCAGCAGTTTATCTGGGGGCGGGCATCAGCCCCAGCATTTT. V usage is TRBV27 and J usage is TRBJ1-5, with D maybe TRBD1 (6 bases). CDR3 length: 15 amino acids. The V gene's germline CDR1 is MNHEY and CDR2 SMNVEV (reference sequence). V lost 0 bases to trimming and J lost 5 bases, with 11 bases between them.

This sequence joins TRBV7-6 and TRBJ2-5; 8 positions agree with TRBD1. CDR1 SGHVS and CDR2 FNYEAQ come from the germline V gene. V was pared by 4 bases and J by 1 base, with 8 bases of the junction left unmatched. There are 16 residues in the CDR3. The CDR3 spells CASSSPDREGQETQYF. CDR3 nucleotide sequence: TGTGCCAGCAGCTCCCCGGACAGGGAAGGCCAAGAGACCCAGTACTTC.

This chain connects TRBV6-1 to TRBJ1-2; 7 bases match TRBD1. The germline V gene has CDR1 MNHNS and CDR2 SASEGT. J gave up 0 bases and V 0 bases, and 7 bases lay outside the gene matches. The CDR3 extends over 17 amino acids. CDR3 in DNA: TGTGCCAGCAGTGAAGCCTTGGGACAGCTTACTAACTATGGCTACACCTTC. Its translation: CASSEALGQLTNYGYTF.

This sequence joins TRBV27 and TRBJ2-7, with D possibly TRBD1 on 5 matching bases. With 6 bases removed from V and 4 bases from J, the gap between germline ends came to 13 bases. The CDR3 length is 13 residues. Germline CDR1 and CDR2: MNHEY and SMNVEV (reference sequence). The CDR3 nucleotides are TGTGCCAGCAGCCGCATCCAGGGTTACGAGCAGTACTTC. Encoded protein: CASSRIQGYEQYF.

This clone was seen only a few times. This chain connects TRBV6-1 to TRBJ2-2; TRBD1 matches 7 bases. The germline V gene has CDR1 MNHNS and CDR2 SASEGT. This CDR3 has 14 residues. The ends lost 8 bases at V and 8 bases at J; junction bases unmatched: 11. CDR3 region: CASENRGREGELFF. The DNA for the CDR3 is TGTGCCAGCGAAAACAGGGGTAGGGAAGGGGAGCTGTTTTTT.

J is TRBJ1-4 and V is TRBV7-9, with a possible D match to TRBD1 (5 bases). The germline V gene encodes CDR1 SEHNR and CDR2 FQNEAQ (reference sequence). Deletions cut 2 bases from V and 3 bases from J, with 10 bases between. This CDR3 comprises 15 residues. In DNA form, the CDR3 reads TGTGCCAGCAGCTTAAATTCGGGGGCTAATGAAAAACTGTTTTTT. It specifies CASSLNSGANEKLFF.

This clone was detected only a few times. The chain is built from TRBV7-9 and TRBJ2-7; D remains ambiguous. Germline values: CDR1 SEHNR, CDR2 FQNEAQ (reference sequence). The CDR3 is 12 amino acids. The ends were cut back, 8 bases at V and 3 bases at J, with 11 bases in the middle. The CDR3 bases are TGTGCCAGCGGAGTTCGGATCTACGAGCAGTACTTC. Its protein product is CASGVRIYEQYF.

The CDR3 reads CASSVEGRLNSGNTIYF. Written as DNA, the CDR3 is TGTGCCAGCAGCGTGGAGGGGAGATTGAACTCTGGAAACACCATATATTTT. J is TRBJ1-3 and V is TRBV9, with a tentative D call TRBD1 (5 bases). CDR1 is SGDLS, CDR2 YYNGEE, per germline. The CDR3 spans 17 residues. Trimming shortened V by 2 bases and J by 0 bases, and 15 bases separated the two germline ends.

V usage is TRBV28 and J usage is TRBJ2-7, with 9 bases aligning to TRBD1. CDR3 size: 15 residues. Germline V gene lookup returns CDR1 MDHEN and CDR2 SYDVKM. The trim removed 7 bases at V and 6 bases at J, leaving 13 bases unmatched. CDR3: CASNRGRTTAGEQYF. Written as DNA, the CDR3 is TGTGCCAGCAACAGGGGGCGTACGACAGCGGGCGAGCAGTACTTC. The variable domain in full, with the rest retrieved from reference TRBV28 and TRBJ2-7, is DVKVTQSSRYLVKRTGEKVFLECVQDMDHENMFWYRQDPGLGLRLIYFSYDVKMKEKGDIPEGYSVSREKKERFSLILESASTNQTSMYLCASNRGRTTAGEQYFGPGTRLTVT.

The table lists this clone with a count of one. The CDR3 nucleotides are TGTGCCAGCACCACCTTACAGGGGGCCAAAAACATTCAGTACTTC. Protein sequence: CASTTLQGAKNIQYF. The chain employs TRBV27 and TRBJ2-4; 7 bases map to TRBD1. Per germline, CDR1 MNHEY and CDR2 SMNVEV (reference sequence). Trimming removed 7 bases from V and 1 base from J; junction bases left unmatched: 7. The CDR3 contains 15 residues.

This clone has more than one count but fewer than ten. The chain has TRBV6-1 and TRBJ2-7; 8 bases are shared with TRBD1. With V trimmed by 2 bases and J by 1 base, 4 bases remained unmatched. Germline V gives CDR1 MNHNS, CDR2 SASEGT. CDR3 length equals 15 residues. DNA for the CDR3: TGTGCCAGCAGTGAACAGGGGGCGAGGTCCTACGAGCAGTACTTC. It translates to CASSEQGARSYEQYF.

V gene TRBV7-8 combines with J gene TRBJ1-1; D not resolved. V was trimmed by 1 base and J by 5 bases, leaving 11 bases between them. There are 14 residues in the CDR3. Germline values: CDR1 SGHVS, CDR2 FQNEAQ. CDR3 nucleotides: TGTGCCAGCAGCTTAGTTGCGGGTAATACTGAAGCTTTCTTT. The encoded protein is CASSLVAGNTEAFF.

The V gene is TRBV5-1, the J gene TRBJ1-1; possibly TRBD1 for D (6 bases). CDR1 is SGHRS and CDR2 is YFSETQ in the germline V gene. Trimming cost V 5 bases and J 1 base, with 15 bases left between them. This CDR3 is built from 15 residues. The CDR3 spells CASSLDRRSNTEAFF. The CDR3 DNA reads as TGCGCCAGCAGTCTAGACAGGCGTTCGAACACTGAAGCTTTCTTT. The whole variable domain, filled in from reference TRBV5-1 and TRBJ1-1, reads KAGVTQTPRYLIKTRGQQVTLSCSPISGHRSVSWYQQTPGQGLQFLFEYFSETQRNKGNFPGRFSGRQFSNSRSEMNVSTLELGDSALYLCASSLDRRSNTEAFFGQGTRLTVV.

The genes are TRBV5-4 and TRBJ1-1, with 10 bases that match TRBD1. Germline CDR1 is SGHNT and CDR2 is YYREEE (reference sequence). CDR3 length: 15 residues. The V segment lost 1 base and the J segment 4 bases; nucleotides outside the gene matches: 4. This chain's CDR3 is CASSLSRTGGTEAFF. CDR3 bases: TGTGCCAGCAGCTTGTCTAGGACAGGGGGCACTGAAGCTTTCTTT. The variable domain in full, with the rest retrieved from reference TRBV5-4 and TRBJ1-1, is ETGVTQSPTHLIKTRGQQVTLRCSSQSGHNTVSWYQQALGQGPQFIFQYYREEENGRGNFPPRFSGLQFPNYSSELNVNALELDDSALYLCASSLSRTGGTEAFFGQGTRLTVV.

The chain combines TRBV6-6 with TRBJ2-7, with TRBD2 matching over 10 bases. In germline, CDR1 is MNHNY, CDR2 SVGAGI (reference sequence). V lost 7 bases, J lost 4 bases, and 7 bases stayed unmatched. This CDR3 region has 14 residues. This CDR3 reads CASTLSGGGYEQYF. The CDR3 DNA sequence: TGTGCCAGCACCCTAAGCGGGGGGGGGTACGAGCAGTACTTC.